This TCR beta chain was documented in a study of T-cell memory formation after mild COVID-19. The 5'RACE method, run with constant-segment primers, produced TCR alpha and TCR beta cDNA libraries (carrying sample barcodes and UMIs). TCRdb reanalysed the 5' RACE reads using MiXCR and keeps one entry per CDR3 protein. The sample has about 360,000 distinct CDR3 sequences, roughly 14% seen once; the top ten hold around a fifth. V dropped 5 bases and J dropped 8; count of bases not matched to a gene: 6. The CDR3 extends over 12 amino acids. CDR1 and CDR2 from the germline V gene are DFQATT and SNEGSKA (reference sequence). Study-level results: Pre-infection memory carried some responding clones, suggesting that cross-reactive memory joined.

In the case of this clonotype: What it binds is not known.

The V gene is TRBV20-1, the J gene TRBJ1-2; 9 nucleotides align to TRBD1. Sequenced: PBMCs or a T cell subset sorted from them (not recorded which). This TCR was sampled from a man aged 18 to 29 who had mild COVID-19 (a few samples of this study predate the infection). Cell type and time point are not known. The CDR3 DNA follows: TGCAGTGCTGGGGGACAGGGATGGGGCTACACCTTC. As protein: CSAGGQGWGYTF.